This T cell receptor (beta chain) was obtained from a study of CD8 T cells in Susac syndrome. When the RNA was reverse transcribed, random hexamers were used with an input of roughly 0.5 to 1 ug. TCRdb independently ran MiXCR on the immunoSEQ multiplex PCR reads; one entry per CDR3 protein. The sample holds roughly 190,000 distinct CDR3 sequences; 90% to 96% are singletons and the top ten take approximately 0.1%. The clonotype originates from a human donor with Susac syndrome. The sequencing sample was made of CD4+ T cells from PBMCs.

CDR3 DNA sequence: TGTGCCAGCAGCGGTCGGGACTACCCAGTCAATGAGCAGTTCTTC. It codes for CASSGRDYPVNEQFF. This chain joins TRBV9 and TRBJ2-1; 7 bases line up with TRBD2. Trimming removed 3 bases from V and 6 bases from J; junction bases left unmatched: 9. Germline CDR1 SGDLS, CDR2 YYNGEE. There are 15 residues in the CDR3.